This record looks at one TCR beta chain sequence and its context. Its antigen is unidentified. The PCR made use of 60 Vbeta and 13 Jbeta primers. Only in-frame clones appear in the TCRdb table, and some are missing; sequencing was by immunoSEQ multiplex PCR. This sample has 100,000 to 150,000 clones, with 78% found just once. These data are taken from a study of cytomegalovirus exposure and HLA in healthy donors. Study findings and constraints: Near-uniform donor sequencing depth was presumed by presence/absence analyses. Most TCRs appeared rarely, but some public TCRs recurred in many donors. Fewer N-insertions than the 666-donor mean were reportedly shown by an Asian-associated ancestry cluster in a later analysis. Cytomegalovirus association was listed for roughly 160 TCR beta chains.

The ends lost 3 bases at V and 4 bases at J; junction bases unmatched: 4. The length of the CDR3 is 14 residues. Germline assignment: CDR1 SGDLS and CDR2 YYNGEE. The sequenced material came from PBMCs. The V call is TRBV9, the J call TRBJ1-2; 9 bases are shared with TRBD1. The receptor's source is a man between 35 and 55 years old in good health and CMV-seronegative. CDR3 nucleotides: TGTGCCAGCAGCGATACAGGGGGCGCCTATGGCTACACCTTC. Translating gives CASSDTGGAYGYTF.